The 23 T cell receptor beta chains below come from one sample, sequenced in a study of cytomegalovirus exposure and HLA in healthy donors. It was with 60 Vbeta and 13 Jbeta primers that the PCR ran. Assay: immunoSEQ multiplex PCR; the TCRdb copy retains only in-frame clones and omits some. The sample contains 95,000 to 120,000 clones, 70% to 80% of which appear only once. Material for sequencing was PBMCs. The receptors were gathered from a woman aged 40 to 50 in good health and CMV-seropositive.

The chain carries TRBV19 and TRBJ2-7; possible D gene TRBD1, 5 bases. The V gene's germline CDR1 is LNHDA and CDR2 SQIVND (reference sequence). The CDR3 runs to 14 residues. V was trimmed by 3 bases and J by 2 bases, leaving 11 bases between them. The CDR3 region is CASSIRPGTYEQYF. The CDR3 DNA follows: TGTGCCAGTAGTATCCGTCCAGGGACCTACGAGCAGTACTTC.

This clone occurred a few times. The chain is built from TRBV6-5 and TRBJ2-1; 10 nucleotides line up with TRBD1. Unmatched junction bases numbered 2, after V lost 5 bases and J lost 4 bases. Germline V lookup: CDR1 MNHEY, CDR2 SVGAGI. The CDR3 has 14 residues. CDR3 sequence (DNA): TGTGCCAGCAGTGGACAGGGGGGATACAATGAGCAGTTCTTC. As protein: CASSGQGGYNEQFF.

This clone was seen only once. CDR3 DNA sequence: TGTGCCAGTAGTACCACCCACAGGGTTGGCTATGGCTACACCTTC. Translating it yields CASSTTHRVGYGYTF. The J gene is TRBJ1-2, the V gene TRBV19; D possibly corresponds to TRBD1 (6 bases). The CDR3 consists of 15 residues. Looked up from germline, CDR1 is LNHDA and CDR2 is SQIVND (reference sequence). Trimming took 4 bases from V and 4 from J, leaving 16 bases between them.

The V call is TRBV5-5, the J call TRBJ1-5, with D tentatively TRBD1 (5 bases). The CDR3 is 15 residues long. CDR1 is SGHKS, CDR2 YYEKEE, per germline (reference sequence). V gave up 4 bases and J gave up 1 base, with 12 bases separating them. CDR3 DNA sequence: TGTGCCAGCAGCACGACAGATTTAAGCAATCAGCCCCAGCATTTT. This translates into CASSTTDLSNQPQHF.

The chain is built from TRBV7-8 and TRBJ1-1, with D unresolved. Per germline, CDR1 SGHVS and CDR2 FQNEAQ. The CDR3 loop spans 14 amino acids. Trimming shortened V by 5 bases and J by 1 base, and 11 bases separated the two germline ends. The CDR3 bases are TGTGCCAGCAGCCCCAGTACCGAGAACACTGAAGCTTTCTTT. Its protein product is CASSPSTENTEAFF.

V is TRBV27 and J is TRBJ1-6; TRBD1 might be the D (6 bases). Germline CDR1 is MNHEY and CDR2 is SMNVEV (reference sequence). The CDR3 is 16 residues long. Trimming left V 6 bases short and J 7 bases short, with 19 bases between. The CDR3 nucleotides are TGTGCCAGCAGCACCCGATTCAGGGGATTCAATTCACCCCTCCACTTT. It yields the protein CASSTRFRGFNSPLHF.

V usage is TRBV5-6 and J usage is TRBJ1-2; D perhaps matches TRBD1 (6 bases). Germline V CDR1 and CDR2: SGHDT, YYEEEE. Trimming took 1 base from V and 4 from J, leaving 8 bases between them. CDR3 length equals 13 residues. For the CDR3, the DNA is TGTGCCAGCAGCTTGCGGGGGGCCTATGGCTACACCTTC. Translation: CASSLRGAYGYTF.

The rearrangement joins TRBV7-3 to TRBJ2-3; a possible D gene is TRBD2 (5 bases). Germline assignment: CDR1 SGHTA and CDR2 FQGTGA. The CDR3 spans 14 residues. The V gene lost 0 bases and the J gene lost 5 bases, with 9 bases spanning the gap. Here the CDR3 DNA reads TGTGCCAGCAGCTTAACGGGAGTGGAAGATACGCAGTATTTT. Translation: CASSLTGVEDTQYF.

This clone was counted between two and nine times. This chain connects TRBV19 to TRBJ1-2; D remains ambiguous. Germline V CDR1 and CDR2: LNHDA, SQIVND (reference sequence). This CDR3 is 15 amino acids long. V lost 5 bases to trimming and J lost 4 bases, with 17 bases between them. The CDR3 sequence: CASSPALPRAYGYTF. The CDR3 DNA reads as TGTGCCAGTAGTCCCGCCCTCCCGCGGGCCTATGGCTACACCTTC. Based on the CDR3 plus reference TRBV19 and TRBJ1-2, the full variable domain is DGGITQSPKYLFRKEGQNVTLSCEQNLNHDAMYWYRQDPGQGLRLIYYSQIVNDFQKGDIAEGYSVSREKKESFPLTVTSAQKNPTAFYLCASSPALPRAYGYTFGSGTRLTVV.

V and J are TRBV19 and TRBJ1-6, with D maybe TRBD1 (5 bases). Germline V CDR1 and CDR2: LNHDA, SQIVND (reference sequence). This CDR3 region has 15 residues. V lost 7 bases and J 4 bases, leaving 14 bases between the germline ends. The CDR3 loop is CASNEMTVYNSPLHF. CDR3 coding DNA: TGTGCCAGTAACGAGATGACAGTATATAATTCACCCCTCCACTTT.

V and J are TRBV7-9 and TRBJ2-2; weak D call: TRBD2 (6 bases). The length of the CDR3 is 15 residues. V was cut by 5 bases and J by 8 bases, with 18 bases left in between. Germline V lookup: CDR1 SEHNR, CDR2 FQNEAQ (reference sequence). CDR3 nucleotide sequence: TGTGCCAGCAGCCCAACCGGGACTCATTTTGGGGAGCTGTTTTTT. This gives the protein CASSPTGTHFGELFF.

The chain joins TRBV6-1 to TRBJ2-2; the match to TRBD2 covers 8 bases. The CDR3 has 14 amino acids. V lost 6 bases and J lost 5; bases outside the gene matches: 5. The germline gives CDR1 MNHNS, CDR2 SASEGT. The CDR3 bases are TGTGCCAGCAGGAGGGTAGCGGGGACCGGGGAGCTGTTTTTT. Amino acid sequence: CASRRVAGTGELFF.

This chain joins TRBV19 and TRBJ1-4, with D maybe TRBD1 (6 bases). Trimming cost V 7 bases and J 5 bases, with 14 bases left between them. Germline assignment: CDR1 LNHDA and CDR2 SQIVND (reference sequence). CDR3 length equals 14 residues. The DNA of the CDR3 is TGTGCCAGTACCTTAGGGAGGGGGAATGAAAAACTGTTTTTT. Encoded protein: CASTLGRGNEKLFF.

Of note for this clone: The same CDR3 also results from other DNA sequences found in this sample. The J gene is TRBJ1-2, the V gene TRBV2; 10 nucleotides align to TRBD1. CDR1 SNHLY and CDR2 FYNNEI come from the germline V gene. V shed 6 bases, J shed 4 bases, and the junction held 14 bases outside the gene matches. The CDR3 is 17 residues long. CDR3 coding DNA: TGTGCCAGCAGCGAACTTGGACAGGGGGTCGGCGTCTATGGCTACACCTTC. Translation: CASSELGQGVGVYGYTF.

This clone has just one count. Other DNA sequences in the same sample also yield this CDR3. This chain joins TRBV5-1 and TRBJ2-5; TRBD2 matches at 11 bases. This CDR3 has 15 amino acids. Per germline, CDR1 SGHRS and CDR2 YFSETQ. J was trimmed by 5 bases and V by 0 bases; bases with no gene match: 3. For the CDR3, the DNA is TGCGCCAGCAGCTTGGGACTAGCGGGATGGGAGACCCAGTACTTC. Its translation is CASSLGLAGWETQYF.

V usage is TRBV2 and J usage is TRBJ1-1, with a possible D match to TRBD1 (5 bases). CDR1 and CDR2 from the germline V gene are SNHLY and FYNNEI. The V end lost 8 bases, the J end lost 3 bases, and 10 bases lay between the germline ends. There are 12 residues in the CDR3. In DNA form, the CDR3 reads TGTGCCAGCTCAGGGAGGTACACTGAAGCTTTCTTT. This gives the protein CASSGRYTEAFF. Full variable domain (missing parts from reference TRBV2 and TRBJ1-1): EPEVTQTPSHQVTQMGQEVILRCVPISNHLYFYWYRQILGQKVEFLVSFYNNEISEKSEIFDDQFSVERPDGSNFTLKIRSTKLEDSAMYFCASSGRYTEAFFGQGTRLTVV.

This clone has just one count. This rearrangement joins TRBV19 to TRBJ1-3, with D uncertain. Trimming took off 5 bases at V and 0 bases at J, with 5 bases between the two ends. CDR3 size: 13 residues. Germline V lookup: CDR1 LNHDA, CDR2 SQIVND (reference sequence). CDR3 DNA sequence: TGTGCCAGTAGTTGGAGCTCTGGAAACACCATATATTTT. Translating gives CASSWSSGNTIYF. The full variable domain, rest sourced from reference TRBV19 and TRBJ1-3, is DGGITQSPKYLFRKEGQNVTLSCEQNLNHDAMYWYRQDPGQGLRLIYYSQIVNDFQKGDIAEGYSVSREKKESFPLTVTSAQKNPTAFYLCASSWSSGNTIYFGEGSWLTVV.

The chain recombines TRBV5-1 with TRBJ1-4, with D possibly TRBD1 on 5 matching bases. The V gene's germline CDR1 is SGHRS and CDR2 YFSETQ. The ends were cut back, 1 base at V and 8 bases at J, with 27 bases in the middle. CDR3 length: 19 amino acids. The CDR3 is CASSLSSSYIVRGGEKLFF. CDR3 bases: TGCGCCAGCAGCTTGTCTTCATCGTACATAGTTAGGGGCGGAGAAAAACTGTTTTTT.

The gene calls are TRBV5-1 and TRBJ1-2; tentative D call: TRBD1 (6 bases). CDR3 length: 15 residues. Trimming pared 1 base from V and 5 bases from J, leaving 15 bases between. In germline, CDR1 is SGHRS, CDR2 YFSETQ. CDR3 sequence reads: CASSLSPGGGYGYTF. The CDR3 DNA is TGCGCCAGCAGCTTGAGTCCGGGGGGCGGTTATGGCTACACCTTC.

V is TRBV19 and J is TRBJ1-4; 9 bases are shared with TRBD1. With 5 bases clipped from V and 4 bases from J, the junction kept 11 bases outside the gene matches. This CDR3 contains 17 residues. Germline CDR1 is LNHDA and CDR2 is SQIVND (reference sequence). DNA for the CDR3: TGTGCCAGTAGTTCCGGACAGGGGAAGGCAGTTAATGAAAAACTGTTTTTT. As protein: CASSSGQGKAVNEKLFF.

The chain is built from TRBV7-2 and TRBJ1-5; 7 bases are shared with TRBD1. The CDR3 is made up of 15 amino acids. J lost 0 bases, V lost 5 bases, and 4 bases had no gene match. Germline values: CDR1 SGHTA, CDR2 FQGNSA. CDR3 amino acids: CASSRDRHSNQPQHF. CDR3 nucleotide sequence: TGTGCCAGCAGCCGGGACAGACATAGCAATCAGCCCCAGCATTTT.

This clone appeared a few times. The chain recombines TRBV27 with TRBJ1-2; no firm D call. This CDR3 has 18 residues. Trimming took off 2 bases at V and 1 base at J, with 20 bases between the two ends. From germline, CDR1 is MNHEY and CDR2 SMNVEV (reference sequence). CDR3: CASSLRAASDQFNYGYTF. The CDR3 DNA sequence: TGTGCCAGCAGTTTAAGAGCCGCTAGCGACCAATTTAACTATGGCTACACCTTC.

The chain recombines TRBV7-2 with TRBJ2-7; the D gene is possibly TRBD1 (5 bases). The CDR3 totals 14 residues. Germline V gives CDR1 SGHTA, CDR2 FQGNSA. The ends were cut back, 0 bases at V and 2 bases at J, with 8 bases in the middle. CDR3 loop: CASSLAGPTYEQYF. The CDR3 DNA reads TGTGCCAGCAGCTTAGCGGGGCCAACCTACGAGCAGTACTTC.